Presented here are 10 T cell receptor beta chains from one specimen sequenced in a study of blood T cells in healthy people across ages. A second PCR of about 6 to 12 cycles used a sample-barcoded 5' primer and a J-beta primer mix. TCRdb reanalysed the 5' RACE reads using MiXCR and keeps one entry per CDR3 protein. The sample contains some 560,000 distinct CDR3 sequences, around 27% of which appear only once. The same data also went into a second study, on T cells of mothers and their children.

The sample was blood. All receptors derive from a boy between 2 and 10 years old in good health.

DNA of the CDR3: TGTGCCAGCAGGAAGACAGTACAAGAGACCCAGTACTTC. Translated, it gives CASRKTVQETQYF. The rearrangement uses TRBV6-2 or TRBV6-3 and TRBJ2-5; D perhaps matches TRBD1 (5 bases). The V end was cut by 6 bases, the J end by 2 bases, with 10 bases between. Germline V lookup: CDR1 MNHEY, CDR2 SVGEGT. The CDR3 spans 13 residues.

This clonotype was observed a handful of times. The chain joins TRBV20-1 to TRBJ2-1; TRBD2 is a possible D gene (6 bases). TRBJ2-7 matches the DNA end more closely, so the J call is doubtful. Germline V lookup: CDR1 DFQATT, CDR2 SNEGSKA (reference sequence). The CDR3 runs to 14 residues. In nucleotides, the CDR3 is TGCAGTGCTCCCCGTTTAGCGGACCAATACGAGCAGTACTTC. It is translated as CSAPRLADQYEQYF.

This clonotype was picked up a small number of times. V usage is TRBV5-1 and J usage is TRBJ2-2; D is undetermined. This CDR3 comprises 15 residues. The V gene's germline CDR1 is SGHRS and CDR2 YFSETQ. Trimming left V 0 bases short and J 0 bases short, with 6 bases between. The CDR3 is CASSLVHPNTGELFF. The DNA of the CDR3 is TGCGCCAGCAGCTTGGTCCATCCGAACACCGGGGAGCTGTTTTTT.

This clonotype was counted between two and nine times. The V call is TRBV25-1, the J call TRBJ1-2; D is perhaps TRBD1 (5 bases). The CDR3 is 12 amino acids. V lost 8 bases, J lost 1 base, and 8 bases lay in between. Germline CDR1 and CDR2: MGHDK and SYGVNS. The CDR3 region is CASGQGNYGYTF. The CDR3, as DNA: TGTGCCAGCGGGCAGGGTAACTATGGCTACACCTTC.

This clonotype was counted a few times. CDR3 coding DNA: TGTGCCAGCCCAGAGGGCGGAGCGACCTACAATGAGCAGTTCTTC. Its translation: CASPEGGATYNEQFF. V usage is TRBV7-9 and J usage is TRBJ2-1; TRBD2 might be the D (5 bases). This CDR3 contains 15 residues. CDR1 and CDR2 from the germline V gene are SEHNR and FQNEAQ (reference sequence). V was shortened by 8 bases and J by 2 bases, with 16 bases between the two germline ends.

This clonotype turned up a few times. The chain uses TRBV25-1 and TRBJ2-2; D unclear. The germline CDR1 and CDR2 sequences are MGHDK and SYGVNS. This CDR3 has 11 amino acids. The V gene lost 7 bases and the J gene lost 7 bases, with 7 bases spanning the gap. The CDR3 sequence: CASMDFGELFF. CDR3 nucleotide sequence: TGTGCCAGCATGGATTTCGGGGAGCTGTTTTTT.

This clonotype was seen at least ten times. The chain links TRBV20-1 to TRBJ1-2; tentative D call: TRBD1 (6 bases). CDR1 and CDR2 (germline): DFQATT, SNEGSKA (reference sequence). The CDR3 consists of 14 residues. V gave up 0 bases and J gave up 8 bases, with 16 bases separating them. The CDR3 region is CSARDVRGFGGYTF. The CDR3 coding sequence is TGCAGTGCTAGAGATGTCAGGGGTTTTGGCGGCTACACCTTC.

This clonotype was detected a few times. The chain joins TRBV20-1 to TRBJ1-5, with D possibly being TRBD1 (6 bases). This CDR3 contains 17 residues. The ends were cut back, 6 bases at V and 2 bases at J, with 23 bases in the middle. Germline V lookup: CDR1 DFQATT, CDR2 SNEGSKA (reference sequence). The CDR3 reads CSALPEGVDGGNQPQHF. The CDR3 coding sequence is TGCAGTGCCCTCCCCGAGGGGGTTGACGGAGGCAATCAGCCCCAGCATTTT.

A few counts support this clonotype. The chain recombines TRBV18 with TRBJ2-1; 9 bases align to TRBD1. V was clipped by 3 bases and J by 6 bases; unmatched bases: 6. The CDR3 totals 15 residues. Germline V gene sequence: CDR1 KGHSH, CDR2 LQKENI. CDR3 DNA sequence: TGTGCCAGCTCACCCGGGACAGGGCAGGGCAATGAGCAGTTCTTC. As protein: CASSPGTGQGNEQFF.

The J gene is TRBJ2-5, the V gene TRBV7-9; D uncertain. V dropped 5 bases and J dropped 14 bases, with 18 bases sitting between them. CDR1 is SEHNR and CDR2 is FQNEAQ in the germline V gene (reference sequence). This CDR3 is 12 amino acids long. The CDR3 spells CASSDQDLLSYF. CDR3 bases: TGTGCCAGCAGCGACCAGGACCTGCTATCTTACTTC.